This TCR beta chain is from a study of blood T cell repertoires in COVID-19. Overall study context: Acute and convalescent COVID-19 specimens originated in the United States, Italy and Spain. The cDNA or gDNA used as material had been derived from T cells, B-cell-depleted T cells, or PBMCs.

CDR1 is SGDLS and CDR2 is YYNGEE in the germline V gene. This CDR3 is 14 amino acids long. Trimming cost V 3 bases and J 0 bases, with 7 bases left between them. Per the original methods: The authors estimated nucleated cell counts from reference gene primer amplification. The protocol was immunoSEQ multiplex PCR, while the TCRdb copy is restricted to in-frame clones and leaves out a portion. V and J calls and clone size are as listed in that table; D and trimming were resolved from the DNA. The sample lists 130,000 to 150,000 clones, 81% occurring once. Material for sequencing was peripheral blood. This rearrangement joins TRBV9 to TRBJ1-3, with D hard to call. The TCR was taken from a human donor in a cohort sampled during active COVID-19. CDR3 loop: CASSEQLSGNTIYF. DNA for the CDR3: TGTGCCAGCAGCGAACAGCTCTCTGGAAACACCATATATTTT.